This T cell receptor (beta chain) was retrieved from a study of cytomegalovirus exposure and HLA in healthy donors. Trimming pared 1 base from V and 0 bases from J, leaving 7 bases between. This CDR3 region has 16 residues. Germline CDR1 is SGHDN and CDR2 is FVKESK. The method was immunoSEQ multiplex PCR; TCRdb's version includes in-frame clones alone and lacks a portion of them. The sample lists about 130,000 clones, roughly 79% occurring once. The J gene is TRBJ2-6, the V gene TRBV14, with D hard to call. This receptor was obtained from a man aged 25 to 40 in good health and CMV-seropositive. Sequencing was done on a sample of PBMCs. This CDR3 reads CASSQVSISGANVLTF. The DNA of the CDR3 is TGTGCCAGCAGCCAAGTCTCTATCTCTGGGGCCAACGTCCTGACTTTC.